The sequence of this T cell receptor beta chain was determined in a study of T cell therapy after organ transplantation. Background on the study: T cells were expanded two to three weeks with 30 CMV class I/II epitopes. Across 2 to 6 intravenous infusions, patients got a median of 1.92 x 10^8 CMV-specific T cells.

With regard to this clone: Antigen unknown.

The CDR3 length is 17 residues. Trimming stripped 0 bases from V and 0 bases from J, with 13 bases between. Germline V gene data show CDR1 as LGHNA and CDR2 as YSLEER. Here immunoSEQ multiplex PCR was the method, and the copy in TCRdb shows in-frame clones only, minus some. The repertoire holds some 2,000 clones, with 70% as singletons. The sequenced sample was CD8+ T cells from blood, obtained before autologous CMV-specific T cell therapy. This TCR derives from a human patient who had received a solid organ transplant and had CMV disease. The V call is TRBV4-3, the J call TRBJ2-3, with D unresolved. The CDR3 here is CASSQERHRFSTDTQYF. DNA for the CDR3: TGCGCCAGCAGCCAAGAGAGACACCGGTTTAGCACAGATACGCAGTATTTT.